The rows below give T cell receptor beta chains drawn from one sample of a study of T cells in Graves' hyperthyroidism and ophthalmopathy. One entry per CDR3 protein results from TCRdb running MiXCR on the multiplex PCR reads. The sample yields some 620,000 distinct CDR3 sequences, around 16% seen once. The sequenced sample was blood. Receptor source: a woman aged 30 to 39 with Graves' hyperthyroidism. CDR3s include the opening cysteine and the closing phenylalanine or tryptophan. Fields, in order: J gene, D gene, CDR3 length, V gene, clone size, CDR3 DNA, CDR3 protein. A D gene is named only where the DNA matches it firmly. A row's size may be missing; if present it is once, few, many or a size class.

>TRBJ2-1|.|14|TRBV18|few
TGTGCCAGCTCACCGGAAGTTGAGTACAATGAGCAGTTCTTC
CASSPEVEYNEQFF
>TRBJ2-6|.|17|TRBV19|.
TGTGCCAGTAGACCCCGAGAGGCCTACTCTGGGGCCAACGTCCTGACTTTC
CASRPREAYSGANVLTF
>TRBJ2-5|TRBD2|16|TRBV7-9|many
TGTGCCAGCAGCAGGGGACTAGCGGGAGTGGTAGAGACCCAGTACTTC
CASSRGLAGVVETQYF
>TRBJ2-5|TRBD2|15|TRBV7-8|many
TGTGCCAGCAGCTTAGCGCGCGGAGCGGGGAAGACCCAGTACTTC
CASSLARGAGKTQYF
>TRBJ2-5|TRBD2|19|TRBV7-2|few
TGTGCCAGCAGCTTAGCTCGGCTAGCGGGAGGGCCTCTTAGAGAGACCCAGTACTTC
CASSLARLAGGPLRETQYF
>TRBJ2-3|.|18|TRBV12-3/TRBV12-4|many
TGTGCCAGCAGTTTCGTCGGGCTAGTCGGAAGGGGCACAGATACGCAGTATTTT
CASSFVGLVGRGTDTQYF
>TRBJ2-7|.|11|TRBV12-3/TRBV12-4|once
TGTGCCAGCAGGGCACCCTACGAGCAGTACTTC
CASRAPYEQYF
>TRBJ1-6|.|15|TRBV27|.
TGTGCCAGCAGTTTAGGGCAGTTCGCCTCTTCACCCCTCCACTTT
CASSLGQFASSPLHF
>TRBJ1-1|TRBD1|15|TRBV7-2|many
TGTGCCAGCAGCCCGGACAGGGCTATGAACACTGAAGCTTTCTTT
CASSPDRAMNTEAFF
>TRBJ2-7|TRBD2|15|TRBV20-1|many
TGCAGTGCTAGAGATTTGGCTAGCGGGAACTACGAGCAGTACTTC
CSARDLASGNYEQYF
>TRBJ1-1|TRBD1|13|TRBV29-1|.
TGCAGCGTGGGGGACAGCAGTAACACTGAAGCTTTCTTT
CSVGDSSNTEAFF
>TRBJ1-1|.|15|TRBV6-5|many
TGTGCCAGCAGTTACTCGCGGGGGAGCAACACTGAAGCTTTCTTT
CASSYSRGSNTEAFF
>TRBJ1-1|TRBD1|17|TRBV7-8|.
TGTGCCAGCAGCTTATCAGGGGGCGTATCTTGGGACACTGAAGCTTTCTTT
CASSLSGGVSWDTEAFF
>TRBJ1-1|.|16|TRBV5-1|many
TGCGCCAGCAGCTTGGCGCCGGACAGATCGAACACTGAAGCTTTCTTT
CASSLAPDRSNTEAFF
>TRBJ1-4|.|16|TRBV28|many
TGTGCCAGCAGGCCCGAGAAGGGTAGGGTGGATGAAAAACTGTTTTTT
CASRPEKGRVDEKLFF
>TRBJ2-4|TRBD2|19|TRBV20-1|few
TGCAGTGCTAGAGATCTATCCAGCGGGAGTCAACTAGCCAAAAACATTCAGTACTTC
CSARDLSSGSQLAKNIQYF